The 10 T cell receptor beta chains below all came from one sample that was sequenced in a study of T cell repertoires in cytomegalovirus infection. No antigen has been identified for these receptors. TCRdb redid the calling of the reads with MiXCR, one entry per CDR3 protein. The table lists approximately 730,000 distinct CDR3 sequences, under 35% of them singletons. The input for sequencing was cultured CD8+ T cells from PBMCs, taken from culture after CMV antigen stimulation. The receptors were sampled from a human donor in good health (CMV status not recorded). Some clones in this sample may be carry-over from other donors' samples.

The chain links TRBV27 to TRBJ1-5; the D gene is possibly TRBD1 (5 bases). This CDR3 comprises 13 residues. Deletions cut 5 bases from V and 4 bases from J, with 9 bases between. Germline loops: CDR1 MNHEY, CDR2 SMNVEV (reference sequence). The DNA for the CDR3 is TGTGCCAGCAGTGGGGGGGAGAATCAGCCCCAGCATTTT. Its protein is CASSGGENQPQHF.

This clonotype was counted a few times. The V gene is TRBV20-1, the J gene TRBJ2-3; 7 nucleotides agree with TRBD2. Per the germline V gene, CDR1 is DFQATT and CDR2 is SNEGSKA (reference sequence). With V trimmed by 6 bases and J by 6 bases, 12 bases remained unmatched. The CDR3 has 14 amino acids. The CDR3 reads CSASGLAARDTQYF. The DNA of the CDR3 is TGCAGTGCGTCAGGTCTAGCGGCTCGGGATACGCAGTATTTT.

This chain connects TRBV15 to TRBJ1-2; possible D gene TRBD1, 6 bases. The length of the CDR3 is 14 residues. CDR1 and CDR2 (germline): LNHNV, YYDKDF (reference sequence). V lost 5 bases and J 8 bases, leaving 18 bases between the germline ends. This CDR3 is CATSPKRGARGYTF. The CDR3, as DNA: TGTGCCACCAGCCCTAAAAGGGGGGCACGGGGCTACACCTTC.

There are a few counts of this clonotype. The rearrangement joins TRBV27 to TRBJ2-7; tentative D call: TRBD2 (5 bases). Germline loops: CDR1 MNHEY, CDR2 SMNVEV (reference sequence). Trimming removed 8 bases from V and 2 bases from J, with 13 bases in between. CDR3 length: 13 amino acids. The CDR3, as DNA: TGTGCCAGCGCCCCCGGGGTAACCTACGAGCAGTACGTC. Translation gives CASAPGVTYEQYV.

This rearrangement joins TRBV12-5 to TRBJ1-1; the D is unclear. Germline lookup yields CDR1 LGHNT and CDR2 FRNRAP. With 2 bases removed from V and 11 bases from J, the gap between germline ends came to 12 bases. CDR3 size: 12 residues. CDR3 region: CASGLSPLGAFF. The DNA of the CDR3 is TGTGCTAGTGGTTTGTCCCCTCTCGGGGCTTTCTTT.

A remark on this clonotype: An end of the junction differs from the germline gene, which may be a read error. The chain links TRBV6-1 to TRBJ2-3; no firm D call. CDR1 and CDR2 from the germline V gene are MNHNS and SASEGT. The CDR3 has 15 residues. The CDR3: CASSPLPRHTDTQCF. The CDR3 nucleotides read TGTGCCAGCAGCCCCCTTCCCCGCCACACAGATACGCAGTGTTTT.

This clonotype appeared a few times. The chain employs TRBV2 and TRBJ1-1; no firm D call. CDR1 and CDR2 (germline): SNHLY, FYNNEI. The CDR3 is 12 residues long. V was cut by 2 bases and J by 6 bases, with 7 bases left in between. In DNA form, the CDR3 reads TGTGCCAGCAGTGAACCTACTCCTGAAGCTTTCTTT. It translates to CASSEPTPEAFF.

This clonotype was detected a few times. The rearrangement uses TRBV7-6 and TRBJ1-5; the D is unclear. The CDR3 sequence is 13 residues long. Looked up from germline, CDR1 is SGHVS and CDR2 is FNYEAQ. The germline V and J ends were trimmed by 3 bases and 6 bases, with 9 bases remaining between them. CDR3 nucleotide sequence: TGTGCCAGCAGCTTTTGGGGAAGTCAGCCCCAGCATTTT. Translation gives CASSFWGSQPQHF.

The sample holds a few counts of this clonotype. V gene TRBV7-6 combines with J gene TRBJ1-2, with D unclear. Germline CDR1 SGHVS, CDR2 FNYEAQ. CDR3 length: 17 residues. Trimming pared 2 bases from V and 3 bases from J, leaving 19 bases between. As DNA, the CDR3 is TGTGCCAGCAGCTTACGAGTGGTGGGCGCAGGCGACTATGGCTACACCTTC. Protein sequence: CASSLRVVGAGDYGYTF.

This chain connects TRBV6-2 or TRBV6-3 to TRBJ1-5; TRBD1 might be the D (6 bases). Trimming stripped 6 bases from V and 6 bases from J, with 15 bases between. CDR3 length: 14 amino acids. CDR1 and CDR2 from the germline V gene are MNHEY and SVGEGT. For the CDR3, the DNA is TGTGCCAGCAGCCCTGTGGGGGCGGGTCAGCCCCAGCATTTT. Translated: CASSPVGAGQPQHF.